These T cell receptor beta chains were read from a single sample in a study of blood T cell repertoires in COVID-19. Repertoires were generated with immunoSEQ multiplex PCR, while TCRdb's copy carries only in-frame clones and drops some. The table includes 65,000 or so clones, 82% detected once. The sample taken for sequencing was peripheral blood. The receptors derive from a man aged 55-75 years with acute or convalescent COVID-19. CDR3s include the opening cysteine and the closing phenylalanine or tryptophan. A D gene is named only where the DNA matches it firmly.

V gene,J gene,D gene,CDR3 protein
TRBV24-1,TRBJ2-2,.,CATGGTGLLRGGELFF
TRBV7-2,TRBJ1-2,.,CASSPTGNYAYGYTF
TRBV4-1,TRBJ1-2,.,CASSQDGTLNYGYTF
TRBV5-5,TRBJ1-1,TRBD1,CASSPGPGGPEAFF
TRBV2,TRBJ1-5,TRBD1,CASRGGTGYNQPQHF
TRBV6-4,TRBJ1-1,.,CASSEFREEAFF
TRBV9,TRBJ1-1,.,CASSVAHGAEAFF
TRBV7-2,TRBJ2-3,TRBD2,CASSGLAGGIDTQYF
TRBV5-1,TRBJ2-1,.,CASSLDVGAFNEQFF
TRBV5-5,TRBJ1-2,.,CASSWQMGGDGYTF
TRBV23-1,TRBJ2-3,TRBD2,CASSQSGGGPDTQYF
TRBV7-2,TRBJ1-5,.,CASSLDRNQPQHF
TRBV6-1,TRBJ1-5,TRBD1,CASSATGTGMNQPQHF
TRBV2,TRBJ2-3,TRBD2,CASSRPGLAGNIQYF
TRBV2,TRBJ1-1,.,CASSPGRRETEAFF
TRBV21-1,TRBJ1-1,.,CASSIWDTMNTEAFF
TRBV7-9,TRBJ2-2,TRBD1,CASTDRGRSRTGELFF
TRBV24-1,TRBJ2-1,TRBD1,CATSDSGTGRNEQFF
TRBV2,TRBJ2-2,TRBD1,CAFTRTGRTGELFF
TRBV9,TRBJ2-3,TRBD1,CASSVGPTGGAGTQYF
TRBV19,TRBJ2-7,TRBD2,CASSPIAGAWYSYEQYF
TRBV24-1,TRBJ2-5,TRBD1,CATSDSGQGQETQYF
TRBV20-1,TRBJ1-1,.,CSASGGGDTEAFF
TRBV5-4,TRBJ1-6,TRBD1,CASSLADRGASPLHF
TRBV14,TRBJ2-7,.,CASSPRTIYEQYF
TRBV5-8,TRBJ1-3,TRBD1,CASIDRGTGNTIYF